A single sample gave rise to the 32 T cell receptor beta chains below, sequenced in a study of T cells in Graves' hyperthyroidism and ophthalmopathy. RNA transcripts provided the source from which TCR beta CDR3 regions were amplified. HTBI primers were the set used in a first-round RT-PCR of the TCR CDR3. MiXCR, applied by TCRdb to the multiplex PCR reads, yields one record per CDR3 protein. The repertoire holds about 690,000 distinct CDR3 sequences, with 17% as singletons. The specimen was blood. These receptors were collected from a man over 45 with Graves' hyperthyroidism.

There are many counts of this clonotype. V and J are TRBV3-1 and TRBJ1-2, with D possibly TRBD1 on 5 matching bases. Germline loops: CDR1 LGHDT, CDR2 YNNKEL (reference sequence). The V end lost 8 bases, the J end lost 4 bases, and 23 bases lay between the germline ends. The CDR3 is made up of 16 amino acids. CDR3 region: CASAPTRADPLYGYTF. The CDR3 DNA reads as TGTGCCAGCGCTCCTACCAGGGCAGACCCACTCTATGGCTACACCTTC.

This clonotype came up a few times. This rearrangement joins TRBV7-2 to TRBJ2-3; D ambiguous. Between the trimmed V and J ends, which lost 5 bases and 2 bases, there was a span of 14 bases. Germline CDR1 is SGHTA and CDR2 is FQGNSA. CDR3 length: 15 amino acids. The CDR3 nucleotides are TGTGCCAGCAGCCGGACGGAAGGCAACACAGATACGCAGTATTTT. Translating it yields CASSRTEGNTDTQYF.

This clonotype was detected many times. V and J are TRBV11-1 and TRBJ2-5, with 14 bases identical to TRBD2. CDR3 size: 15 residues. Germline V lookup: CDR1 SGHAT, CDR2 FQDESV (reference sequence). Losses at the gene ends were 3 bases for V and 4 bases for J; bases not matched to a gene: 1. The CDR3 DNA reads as TGTGCCAGCAGCTTCGGGACTAGCGGGAGAGAGACCCAGTACTTC. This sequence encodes CASSFGTSGRETQYF.

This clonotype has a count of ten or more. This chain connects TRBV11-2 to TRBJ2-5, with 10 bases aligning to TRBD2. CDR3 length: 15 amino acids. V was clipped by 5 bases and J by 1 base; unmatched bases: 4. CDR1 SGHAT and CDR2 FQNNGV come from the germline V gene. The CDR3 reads CASSMTSGPQETQYF. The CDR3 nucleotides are TGTGCCAGCAGCATGACTAGCGGGCCCCAAGAGACCCAGTACTTC.

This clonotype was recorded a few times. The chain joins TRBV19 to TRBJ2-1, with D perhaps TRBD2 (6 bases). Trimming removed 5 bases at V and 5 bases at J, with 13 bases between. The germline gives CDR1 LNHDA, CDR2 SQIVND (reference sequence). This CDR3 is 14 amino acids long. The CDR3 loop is CASSVHGEDNEQFF. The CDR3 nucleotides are TGTGCCAGTAGTGTCCATGGGGAGGACAATGAGCAGTTCTTC.

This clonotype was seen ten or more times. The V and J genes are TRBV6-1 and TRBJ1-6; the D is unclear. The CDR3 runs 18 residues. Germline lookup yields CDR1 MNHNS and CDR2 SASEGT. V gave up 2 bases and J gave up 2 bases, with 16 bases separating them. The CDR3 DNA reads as TGTGCCAGCAGTGAACAGGCTGCATCCGGGACCTATAATTCACCCCTCCACTTT. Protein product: CASSEQAASGTYNSPLHF.

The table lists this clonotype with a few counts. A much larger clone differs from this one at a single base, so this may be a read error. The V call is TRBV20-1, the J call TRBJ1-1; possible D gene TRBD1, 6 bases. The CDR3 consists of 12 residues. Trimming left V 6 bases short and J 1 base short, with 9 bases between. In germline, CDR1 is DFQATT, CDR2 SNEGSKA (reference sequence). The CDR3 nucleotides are TGCAGTGCCAGACAGGCGAACACTGAAGCTTTCTTT. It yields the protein CSARQANTEAFF.

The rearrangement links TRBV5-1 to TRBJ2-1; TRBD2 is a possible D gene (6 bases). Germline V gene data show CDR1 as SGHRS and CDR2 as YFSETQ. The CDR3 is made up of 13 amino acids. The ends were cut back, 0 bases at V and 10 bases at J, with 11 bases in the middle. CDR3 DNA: TGCGCCAGCAGCTTGGAAGGAGGGGTAGAGCAGTTCTTC. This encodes CASSLEGGVEQFF.

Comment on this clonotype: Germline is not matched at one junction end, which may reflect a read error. DNA for the CDR3: TGTGCCAGCGGTTTCATCAGGGAGGCGGATACGCAGTATTTT. Translating it yields CASGFIREADTQYF. The V gene is TRBV27, the J gene TRBJ2-3; D is perhaps TRBD2 (6 bases). The CDR3 totals 14 residues. Per the germline V gene, CDR1 is MNHEY and CDR2 is SMNVEV (reference sequence).

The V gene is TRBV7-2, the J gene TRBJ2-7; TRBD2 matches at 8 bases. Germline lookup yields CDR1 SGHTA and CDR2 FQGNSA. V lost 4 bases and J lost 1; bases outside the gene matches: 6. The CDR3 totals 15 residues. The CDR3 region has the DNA TGTGCCAGCAGCTATGCTAGCGGGCCGTCCTACGAGCAGTACTTC. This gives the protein CASSYASGPSYEQYF. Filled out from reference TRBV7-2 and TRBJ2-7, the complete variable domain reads GAGVSQSPSNKVTEKGKDVELRCDPISGHTALYWYRQSLGQGLEFLIYFQGNSAPDKSGLPSDRFSAERTGGSVSTLTIQRTQQEDSAVYLCASSYASGPSYEQYFGPGTRLTVT.

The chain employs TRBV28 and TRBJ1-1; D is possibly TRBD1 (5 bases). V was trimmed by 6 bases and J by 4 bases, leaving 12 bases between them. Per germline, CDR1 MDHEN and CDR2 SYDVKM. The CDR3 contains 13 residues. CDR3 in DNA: TGTGCCAGCAGGTTCAGGGTGGCCACTGAAGCTTTCTTT. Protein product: CASRFRVATEAFF.

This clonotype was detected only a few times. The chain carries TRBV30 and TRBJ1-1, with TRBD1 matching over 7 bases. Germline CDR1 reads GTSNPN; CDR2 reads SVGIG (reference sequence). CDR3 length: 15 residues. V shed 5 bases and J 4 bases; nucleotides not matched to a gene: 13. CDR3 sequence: CAWAKLGQGGTEAFF. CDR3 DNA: TGTGCCTGGGCCAAGCTTGGGCAGGGGGGCACTGAAGCTTTCTTT. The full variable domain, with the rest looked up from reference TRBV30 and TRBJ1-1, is SQTIHQWPATLVQPVGSPLSLECTVEGTSNPNLYWYRQAAGRGLQLLFYSVGIGQISSEVPQNLSASRPQDRQFILSSKKLLLSDSGFYLCAWAKLGQGGTEAFFGQGTRLTVV.

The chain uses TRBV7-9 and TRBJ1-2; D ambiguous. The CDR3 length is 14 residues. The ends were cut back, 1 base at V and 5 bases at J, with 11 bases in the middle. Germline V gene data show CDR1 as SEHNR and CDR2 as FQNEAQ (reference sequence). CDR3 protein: CASSLEAVVYGYTF. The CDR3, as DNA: TGTGCCAGCAGCTTAGAGGCAGTGGTATATGGCTACACCTTC.

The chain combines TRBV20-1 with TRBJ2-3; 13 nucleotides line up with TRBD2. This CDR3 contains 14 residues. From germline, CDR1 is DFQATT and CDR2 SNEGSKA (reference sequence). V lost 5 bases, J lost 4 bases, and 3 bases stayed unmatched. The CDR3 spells CSARTSGSADTQYF. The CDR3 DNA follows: TGCAGTGCTCGGACTAGCGGGAGCGCAGATACGCAGTATTTT.

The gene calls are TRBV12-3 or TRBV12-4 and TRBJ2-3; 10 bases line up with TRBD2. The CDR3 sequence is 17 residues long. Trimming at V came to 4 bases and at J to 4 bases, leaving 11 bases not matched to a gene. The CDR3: CASSSSLLAGASDTQYF. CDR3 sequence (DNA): TGTGCCAGCAGTTCTTCACTCCTAGCGGGAGCTTCAGATACGCAGTATTTT.

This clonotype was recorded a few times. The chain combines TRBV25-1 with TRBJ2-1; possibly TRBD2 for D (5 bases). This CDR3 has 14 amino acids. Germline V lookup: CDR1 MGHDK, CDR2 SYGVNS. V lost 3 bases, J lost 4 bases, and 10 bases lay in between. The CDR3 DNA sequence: TGTGCCAGCAGTGACTGGACTGCTTACAATGAGCAGTTCTTC. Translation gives CASSDWTAYNEQFF.

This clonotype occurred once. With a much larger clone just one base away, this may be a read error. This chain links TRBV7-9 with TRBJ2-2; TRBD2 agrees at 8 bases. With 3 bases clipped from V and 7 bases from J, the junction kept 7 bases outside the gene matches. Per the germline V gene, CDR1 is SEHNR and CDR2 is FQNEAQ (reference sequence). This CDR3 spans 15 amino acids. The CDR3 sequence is CASSFRTSWSGELFF. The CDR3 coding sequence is TGTGCCAGCAGCTTCCGGACTAGCTGGAGCGGGGAGCTGTTTTTT.

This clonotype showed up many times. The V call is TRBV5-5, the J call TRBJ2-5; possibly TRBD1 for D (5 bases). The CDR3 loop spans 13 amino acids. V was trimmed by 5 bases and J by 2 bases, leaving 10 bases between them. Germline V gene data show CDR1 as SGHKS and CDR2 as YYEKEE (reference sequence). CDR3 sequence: CASRLQGQETQYF. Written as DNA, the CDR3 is TGTGCCAGCAGACTGCAGGGTCAAGAGACCCAGTACTTC.

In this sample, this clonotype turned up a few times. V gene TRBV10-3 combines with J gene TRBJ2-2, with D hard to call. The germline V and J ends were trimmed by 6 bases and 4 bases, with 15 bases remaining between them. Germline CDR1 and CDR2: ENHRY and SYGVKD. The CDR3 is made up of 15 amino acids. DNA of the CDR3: TGTGCCATCAGCGTGAGTTGGCAGTCCACCGGGGAGCTGTTTTTT. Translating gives CAISVSWQSTGELFF.

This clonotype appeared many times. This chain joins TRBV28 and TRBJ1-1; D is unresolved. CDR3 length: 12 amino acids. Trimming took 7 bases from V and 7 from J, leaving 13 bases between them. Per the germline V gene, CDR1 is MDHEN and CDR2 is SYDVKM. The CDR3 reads CASTLGWGEAFF. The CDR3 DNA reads TGTGCCAGCACCTTAGGCTGGGGTGAAGCTTTCTTT. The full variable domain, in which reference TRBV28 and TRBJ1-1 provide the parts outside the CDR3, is DVKVTQSSRYLVKRTGEKVFLECVQDMDHENMFWYRQDPGLGLRLIYFSYDVKMKEKGDIPEGYSVSREKKERFSLILESASTNQTSMYLCASTLGWGEAFFGQGTRLTVV.

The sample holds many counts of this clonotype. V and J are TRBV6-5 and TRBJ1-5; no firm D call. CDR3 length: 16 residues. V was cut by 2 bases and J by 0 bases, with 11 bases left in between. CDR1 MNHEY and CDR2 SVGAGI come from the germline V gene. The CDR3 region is CASSYGAPGSNQPQHF. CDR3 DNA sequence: TGTGCCAGCAGTTACGGCGCCCCCGGTAGCAATCAGCCCCAGCATTTT.

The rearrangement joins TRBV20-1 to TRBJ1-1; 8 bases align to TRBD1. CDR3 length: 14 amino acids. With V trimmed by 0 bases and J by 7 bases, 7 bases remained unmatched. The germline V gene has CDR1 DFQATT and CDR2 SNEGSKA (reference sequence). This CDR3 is CSARDWQGAIEAFF. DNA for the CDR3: TGCAGTGCTAGAGATTGGCAGGGGGCGATTGAAGCTTTCTTT.

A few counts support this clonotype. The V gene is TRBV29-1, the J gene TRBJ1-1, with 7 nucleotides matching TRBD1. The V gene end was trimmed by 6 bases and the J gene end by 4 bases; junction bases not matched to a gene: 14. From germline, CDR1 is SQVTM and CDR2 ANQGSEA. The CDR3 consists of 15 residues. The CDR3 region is CSVKPSTGMVTEAFF. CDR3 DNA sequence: TGCAGCGTGAAACCTTCGACAGGGATGGTCACTGAAGCTTTCTTT.

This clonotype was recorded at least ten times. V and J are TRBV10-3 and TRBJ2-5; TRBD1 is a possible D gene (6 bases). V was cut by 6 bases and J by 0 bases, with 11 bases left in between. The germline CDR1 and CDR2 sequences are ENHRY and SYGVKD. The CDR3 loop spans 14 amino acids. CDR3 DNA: TGTGCCATCAGAGGAACAGGGAACCAAGAGACCCAGTACTTC. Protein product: CAIRGTGNQETQYF.

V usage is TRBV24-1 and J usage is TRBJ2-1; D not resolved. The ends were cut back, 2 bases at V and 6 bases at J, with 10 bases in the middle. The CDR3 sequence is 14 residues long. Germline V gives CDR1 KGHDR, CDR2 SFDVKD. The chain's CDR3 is CATSDWQVSNEQFF. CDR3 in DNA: TGTGCCACCAGTGATTGGCAGGTTAGCAATGAGCAGTTCTTC.

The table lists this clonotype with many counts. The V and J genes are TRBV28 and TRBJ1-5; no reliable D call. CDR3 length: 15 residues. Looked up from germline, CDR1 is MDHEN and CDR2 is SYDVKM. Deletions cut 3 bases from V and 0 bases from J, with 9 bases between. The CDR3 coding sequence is TGTGCCAGCAGTTTGGCAGACTATAGCAATCAGCCCCAGCATTTT. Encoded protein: CASSLADYSNQPQHF.

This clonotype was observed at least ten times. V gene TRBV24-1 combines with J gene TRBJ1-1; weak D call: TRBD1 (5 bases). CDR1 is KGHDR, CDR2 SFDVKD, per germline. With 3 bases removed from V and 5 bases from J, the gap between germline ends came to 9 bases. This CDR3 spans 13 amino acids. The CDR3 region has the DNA TGTGCCACCAGTGATGGGGCGAAGACTGAAGCTTTCTTT. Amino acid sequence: CATSDGAKTEAFF.

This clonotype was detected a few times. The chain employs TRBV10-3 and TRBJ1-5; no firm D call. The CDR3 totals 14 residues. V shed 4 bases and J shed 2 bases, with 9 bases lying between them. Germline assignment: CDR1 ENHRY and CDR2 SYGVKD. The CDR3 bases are TGTGCCATCAGTGGAGAACAGCGCAATCAGCCCCAGCATTTT. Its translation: CAISGEQRNQPQHF.

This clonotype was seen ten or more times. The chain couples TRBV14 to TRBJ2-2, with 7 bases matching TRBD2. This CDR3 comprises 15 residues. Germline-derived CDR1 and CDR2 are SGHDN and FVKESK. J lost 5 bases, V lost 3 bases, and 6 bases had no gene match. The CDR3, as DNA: TGTGCCAGCAGCCAGTGGTCGGGGGGAACCGGGGAGCTGTTTTTT. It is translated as CASSQWSGGTGELFF.

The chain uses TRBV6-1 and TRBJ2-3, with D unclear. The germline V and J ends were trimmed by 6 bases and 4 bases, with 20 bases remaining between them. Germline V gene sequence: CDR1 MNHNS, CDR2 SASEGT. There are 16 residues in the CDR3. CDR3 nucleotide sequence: TGTGCCAGCAGAGACCACCCGGGCCGCTCGGCAGATACGCAGTATTTT. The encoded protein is CASRDHPGRSADTQYF.

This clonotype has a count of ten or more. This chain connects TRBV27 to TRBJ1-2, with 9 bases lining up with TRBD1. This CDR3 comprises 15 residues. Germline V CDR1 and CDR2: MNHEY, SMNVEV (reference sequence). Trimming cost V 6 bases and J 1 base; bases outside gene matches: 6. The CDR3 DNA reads TGTGCCAGCAGAACCACAGGGGGCGGTAACTATGGCTACACCTTC. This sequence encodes CASRTTGGGNYGYTF.

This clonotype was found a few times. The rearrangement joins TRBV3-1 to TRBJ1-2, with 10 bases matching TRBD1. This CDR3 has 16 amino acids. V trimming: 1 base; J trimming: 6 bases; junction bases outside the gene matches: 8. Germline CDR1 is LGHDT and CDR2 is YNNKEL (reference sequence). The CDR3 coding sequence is TGTGCCAGCAGCCAAGTGACAGGGGGCTTTAAGGATGGCTACACCTTC. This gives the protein CASSQVTGGFKDGYTF.